These 12 T cell receptor beta chains originate from one sample sequenced in a study of cytomegalovirus exposure and HLA in healthy donors. PCR was performed using 60 Vbeta and 13 Jbeta primers. Using immunoSEQ multiplex PCR, the repertoire was profiled, and TCRdb retains in-frame clones only, with some absent. The data contain 150,000 to 200,000 clones, 80% of them singletons. Sequenced: PBMCs. These receptor sequences come from a human donor in good health.

The chain has TRBV7-6 and TRBJ2-7, with D perhaps matching TRBD1 (6 bases). The CDR3 consists of 11 residues. Per germline, CDR1 SGHVS and CDR2 FNYEAQ. The germline V and J ends were trimmed by 4 bases and 6 bases, with 7 bases remaining between them. The CDR3 DNA sequence: TGTGCCAGCAGCTCCAGGGGCGAGCAGTACTTC. It yields the protein CASSSRGEQYF.

This chain uses TRBV2 with TRBJ2-5; tentative D call: TRBD2 (6 bases). The CDR3 is made up of 16 amino acids. Between the trimmed V and J ends, which lost 6 bases and 1 base, there was a span of 18 bases. Germline assignment: CDR1 SNHLY and CDR2 FYNNEI. CDR3 region: CASRALEAGIQETQYF. Here the CDR3 DNA reads TGTGCCAGCAGGGCTCTCGAGGCGGGGATCCAAGAGACCCAGTACTTC. Full variable domain (remainder filled in from reference TRBV2 and TRBJ2-5): EPEVTQTPSHQVTQMGQEVILRCVPISNHLYFYWYRQILGQKVEFLVSFYNNEISEKSEIFDDQFSVERPDGSNFTLKIRSTKLEDSAMYFCASRALEAGIQETQYFGPGTRLLVL.

The chain links TRBV5-1 to TRBJ1-2, with a possible D match to TRBD1 (5 bases). The germline V and J ends were trimmed by 0 bases and 1 base, with 10 bases remaining between them. The CDR3 loop spans 15 amino acids. Germline CDR1 and CDR2: SGHRS and YFSETQ. In nucleotides, the CDR3 is TGCGCCAGCAGCTTGGACAGGAACCTTAACTATGGCTACACCTTC. It translates to CASSLDRNLNYGYTF.

The genes are TRBV29-1 and TRBJ2-3; the match to TRBD1 covers 8 bases. This CDR3 has 14 residues. Germline V gives CDR1 SQVTM, CDR2 ANQGSEA. J lost 4 bases, V lost 6 bases, and 9 bases had no gene match. The CDR3 region has the DNA TGCAGCGTGAGACAGGGGATCATGGCAGATACGCAGTATTTT. This sequence encodes CSVRQGIMADTQYF.

The CDR3 DNA is TGTGCCACTAAGCTAGCGGGGGGAGCAGATACGCAGTATTTT. Residues: CATKLAGGADTQYF. V gene TRBV6-5 combines with J gene TRBJ2-3; TRBD2 agrees at 11 bases. The length of the CDR3 is 14 residues. With 10 bases clipped from V and 4 bases from J, the junction kept 7 bases outside the gene matches. Germline-derived CDR1 and CDR2 are MNHEY and SVGAGI.

V usage is TRBV6-1 and J usage is TRBJ1-1; 8 positions match TRBD1. The CDR3 is 15 residues long. Looked up from germline, CDR1 is MNHNS and CDR2 is SASEGT. V shed 3 bases and J 0 bases; nucleotides not matched to a gene: 3. For the CDR3, the DNA is TGTGCCAGCAGTGAGGCAGGGGGCTTGAACACTGAAGCTTTCTTT. Encoded protein: CASSEAGGLNTEAFF.

The rearrangement links TRBV4-3 to TRBJ2-1, with 9 nucleotides matching TRBD1. The V and J ends lost 3 bases and 3 bases, in that order; junction bases with no gene match: 3. The CDR3 totals 15 residues. CDR1 is LGHNA, CDR2 YSLEER, per germline. CDR3 region: CASSHGQGLYNEQFF. The CDR3 bases are TGCGCCAGCAGCCACGGACAGGGGCTCTACAATGAGCAGTTCTTC.

V usage is TRBV10-3 and J usage is TRBJ1-1, with 7 bases matching TRBD1. CDR1 and CDR2 from the germline V gene are ENHRY and SYGVKD. The CDR3 extends over 14 amino acids. The V gene end was trimmed by 3 bases and the J gene end by 5 bases; junction bases not matched to a gene: 6. The CDR3 is CAISDDREWTEAFF. The CDR3 coding sequence is TGTGCCATCAGTGACGACAGGGAATGGACTGAAGCTTTCTTT.

The chain carries TRBV5-6 and TRBJ1-4; 9 positions match TRBD1. This CDR3 has 15 residues. The junction had 5 bases not matched to a gene; V was cut back by 2 bases and J by 6 bases. The germline V gene encodes CDR1 SGHDT and CDR2 YYEEEE. The CDR3 region is CASSLGWTGDEKLFF. DNA of the CDR3: TGTGCCAGCAGCTTAGGATGGACAGGGGATGAAAAACTGTTTTTT.

The rearrangement joins TRBV6-1 to TRBJ2-1; the D gene is possibly TRBD2 (6 bases). The CDR3 spans 10 residues. The V and J ends lost 8 bases and 9 bases respectively, with 8 bases between them. Germline loops: CDR1 MNHNS, CDR2 SASEGT. The CDR3 DNA is TGTGCCAGCTCAGCGGGTGAGCAGTTCTTC. Translating it yields CASSAGEQFF.

As DNA, the CDR3 is TGTGCCACCCGGCGGACAGGGACAAGCGAGCAGTACTTC. Translation: CATRRTGTSEQYF. This chain uses TRBV6-5 with TRBJ2-7; 8 nucleotides align to TRBD1. The junction had 11 bases not matched to a gene; V was cut back by 10 bases and J by 6 bases. This CDR3 has 13 residues. CDR1 MNHEY and CDR2 SVGAGI come from the germline V gene.

The chain carries TRBV4-2 and TRBJ2-3, with 9 bases identical to TRBD2. The CDR3 has 16 amino acids. Per the germline V gene, CDR1 is LGHNA and CDR2 is YNFKEQ. Unmatched junction bases numbered 13, after V lost 7 bases and J lost 5 bases. The CDR3 sequence is CASKQHGGGALDTQYF. The CDR3 region has the DNA TGTGCCAGCAAGCAGCATGGCGGGGGGGCTTTAGATACGCAGTATTTT.